Each of the 2 T cell receptor beta chains below was sequenced from the same sample in a study of cytomegalovirus exposure and HLA in healthy donors. The PCR ran on 60 Vbeta and 13 Jbeta primers. The method was immunoSEQ multiplex PCR; TCRdb's version includes in-frame clones alone and lacks a portion of them. The sample records about 96,000 clones, roughly 79% being singletons. Sequencing was performed on PBMCs. These receptors were collected from a female donor in good health and CMV-seropositive.

The count of this clone is one. The DNA for the CDR3 is TGCGCCAGCAGCTTGGCGCTAGCGGGGGGGCTATCCTACAATGAGCAGTTCTTC. This translates into CASSLALAGGLSYNEQFF. The chain carries TRBV5-1 and TRBJ2-1, with TRBD2 matching over 12 bases. This CDR3 is 18 amino acids long. The V gene's germline CDR1 is SGHRS and CDR2 YFSETQ. Germline trimming cut 0 bases from V and 1 base from J; bases unmatched to any gene: 5.

The chain is built from TRBV4-1 and TRBJ1-3; maybe TRBD1 (5 bases). Germline loops: CDR1 MGHRA, CDR2 YSYEKL. V shed 3 bases and J shed 4 bases, with 19 bases lying between them. The CDR3 contains 17 residues. The CDR3 nucleotides are TGCGCCAGCAGCCACGCCAGGCAGCCAGGGCGCGGAAACACCATATATTTT. Its translation is CASSHARQPGRGNTIYF.